The TCR beta chain under discussion was sequenced for a study of T cell responses to AZD1222 COVID-19 vaccine. Study-wide results and caveats: Only five to seven individuals given AZD1222 were seropositive at baseline.

The table came from immunoSEQ multiplex PCR; TCRdb's copy has only in-frame clones and leaves some out. This table holds over 150,000 clones, approximately 90% found once. In the case of this clone: The target antigen is unknown.

Material: peripheral blood, obtained on day 0 of AZD1222 vaccination. The sequence was collected from an adult in good health.

Here the CDR3 reads CASSSGLAGGETQYF. The DNA of the CDR3 is TGTGCCAGCAGCTCAGGACTAGCGGGGGGGGAGACCCAGTACTTC. The rearrangement uses TRBV7-8 and TRBJ2-5; 15 nucleotides line up with TRBD2. V was clipped by 4 bases and J by 5 bases; unmatched bases: 2. From germline, CDR1 is SGHVS and CDR2 FQNEAQ. CDR3 length: 15 amino acids.